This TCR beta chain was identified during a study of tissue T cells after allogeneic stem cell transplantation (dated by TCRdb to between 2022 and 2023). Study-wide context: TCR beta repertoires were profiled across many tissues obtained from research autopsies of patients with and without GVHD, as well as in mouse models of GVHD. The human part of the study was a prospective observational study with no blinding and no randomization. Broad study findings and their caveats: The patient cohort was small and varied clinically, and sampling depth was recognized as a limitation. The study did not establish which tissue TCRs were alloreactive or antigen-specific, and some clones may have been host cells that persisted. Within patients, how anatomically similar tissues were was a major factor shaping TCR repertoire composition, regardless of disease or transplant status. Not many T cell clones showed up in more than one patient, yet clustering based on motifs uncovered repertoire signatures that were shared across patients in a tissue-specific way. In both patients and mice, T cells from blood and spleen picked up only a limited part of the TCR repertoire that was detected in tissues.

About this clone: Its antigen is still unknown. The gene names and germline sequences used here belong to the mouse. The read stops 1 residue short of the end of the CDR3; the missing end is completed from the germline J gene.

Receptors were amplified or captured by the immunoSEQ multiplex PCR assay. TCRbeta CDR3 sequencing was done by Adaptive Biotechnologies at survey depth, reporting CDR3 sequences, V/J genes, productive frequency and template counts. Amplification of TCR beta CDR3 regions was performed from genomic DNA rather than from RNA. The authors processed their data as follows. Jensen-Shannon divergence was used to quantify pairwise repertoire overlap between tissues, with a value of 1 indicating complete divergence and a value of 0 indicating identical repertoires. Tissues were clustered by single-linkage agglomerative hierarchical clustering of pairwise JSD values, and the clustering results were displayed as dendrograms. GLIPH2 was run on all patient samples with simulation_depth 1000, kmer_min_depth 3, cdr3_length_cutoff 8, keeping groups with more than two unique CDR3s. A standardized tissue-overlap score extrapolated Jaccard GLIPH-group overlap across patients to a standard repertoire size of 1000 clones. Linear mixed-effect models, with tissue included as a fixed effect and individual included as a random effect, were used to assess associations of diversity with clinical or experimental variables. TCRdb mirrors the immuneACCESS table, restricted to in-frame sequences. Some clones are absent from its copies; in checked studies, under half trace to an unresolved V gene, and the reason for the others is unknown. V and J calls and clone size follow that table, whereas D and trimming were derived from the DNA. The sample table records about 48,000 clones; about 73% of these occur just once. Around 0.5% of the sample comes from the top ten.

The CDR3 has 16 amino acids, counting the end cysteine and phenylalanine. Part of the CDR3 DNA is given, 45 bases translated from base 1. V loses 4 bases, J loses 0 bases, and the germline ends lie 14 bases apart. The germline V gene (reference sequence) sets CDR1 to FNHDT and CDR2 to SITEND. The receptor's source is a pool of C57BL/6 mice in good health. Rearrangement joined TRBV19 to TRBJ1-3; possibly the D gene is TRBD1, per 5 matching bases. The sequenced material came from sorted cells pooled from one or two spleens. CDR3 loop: CASSPRQGRSGNTLYF. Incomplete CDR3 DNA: TGTGCCAGCAGTCCCCGCCAGGGACGTTCTGGAAATACGCTCTAT.